The 26 T cell receptor beta chains below come from one sample, sequenced in a study of ipilimumab plus nivolumab after autologous stem cell transplantation. The repertoire was sequenced with immunoSEQ multiplex PCR; TCRdb's copy has only in-frame clones and lacks some. The sample records 20,000 to 25,000 clones, around 80% being singletons. This specimen consisted of PBMCs, obtained in a trial of ipilimumab plus nivolumab as post-transplant consolidation. Receptors originate from a male donor with diffuse large B-cell lymphoma.

The chain uses TRBV5-6 and TRBJ2-5; perhaps D is TRBD1 or TRBD2 (5 bases each). The V gene's germline CDR1 is SGHDT and CDR2 YYEEEE. The CDR3 runs to 15 residues. Trimming shortened V by 4 bases and J by 2 bases, and 15 bases separated the two germline ends. CDR3 bases: TGTGCCAGCAGCCCGGGGTTGACAGTTCAAGAGACCCAGTACTTC. Its translation is CASSPGLTVQETQYF.

The CDR3: CASSLAVRGETQYF. CDR3 nucleotides: TGTGCCAGCAGCTTAGCGGTCAGGGGAGAGACCCAGTACTTC. The chain has TRBV7-6 and TRBJ2-5; D might be TRBD1 (6 bases). The CDR3 consists of 14 residues. With 0 bases removed from V and 4 bases from J, the gap between germline ends came to 9 bases. Germline-derived CDR1 and CDR2 are SGHVS and FNYEAQ.

This chain links TRBV9 with TRBJ2-7, with TRBD1 matching over 10 bases. This CDR3 spans 15 amino acids. Germline trimming cut 3 bases from V and 0 bases from J; bases unmatched to any gene: 3. CDR1 is SGDLS and CDR2 is YYNGEE in the germline V gene. This CDR3 reads CASSGGQGSSYEQYF. DNA of the CDR3: TGTGCCAGCAGCGGGGGACAGGGGTCCTCCTACGAGCAGTACTTC.

The chain has TRBV30 and TRBJ1-5, with TRBD1 matching 7 bases. CDR1 GTSNPN and CDR2 SVGIG come from the germline V gene (reference sequence). Losses at the gene ends were 0 bases for V and 0 bases for J; bases not matched to a gene: 14. The CDR3 has 19 amino acids. The CDR3 loop reads CAWSVGTGVYRNSNQPQHF. CDR3 DNA: TGTGCCTGGAGTGTTGGTACAGGGGTTTATAGAAATAGCAATCAGCCCCAGCATTTT.

This clone is a singleton in its sample. This chain joins TRBV6-6 and TRBJ2-3; D unresolved. The V end lost 2 bases, the J end lost 6 bases, and 9 bases lay between the germline ends. The CDR3 sequence is 13 residues long. Germline V gene sequence: CDR1 MNHNY, CDR2 SVGAGI (reference sequence). The CDR3 loop is CASSYETPDTQYF. The CDR3 coding sequence is TGTGCCAGCAGTTACGAGACCCCGGATACGCAGTATTTT.

The chain employs TRBV10-3 and TRBJ2-7; TRBD1 agrees at 7 bases. Germline CDR1 and CDR2: ENHRY and SYGVKD. V lost 3 bases and J lost 3; bases outside the gene matches: 5. The CDR3 runs to 14 residues. CDR3: CAISDLDRHYEQYF. In nucleotides, the CDR3 is TGTGCCATCAGTGACCTGGACAGGCACTACGAGCAGTACTTC.

DNA of the CDR3: TGTGCCAGCAGCCGCCCGATGTCCTACAATGAGCAGTTCTTC. Protein: CASSRPMSYNEQFF. The chain employs TRBV5-6 and TRBJ2-1; D is unclear. V shed 4 bases and J shed 1 base, with 9 bases lying between them. Germline V gives CDR1 SGHDT, CDR2 YYEEEE. The CDR3 covers 14 residues. Based on the CDR3 plus reference TRBV5-6 and TRBJ2-1, the full variable domain is DAGVTQSPTHLIKTRGQQVTLRCSPKSGHDTVSWYQQALGQGPQFIFQYYEEEERQRGNFPDRFSGHQFPNYSSELNVNALLLGDSALYLCASSRPMSYNEQFFGPGTRLTVL.

The V gene is TRBV28, the J gene TRBJ2-7; perhaps TRBD1 as D (6 bases). CDR1 and CDR2 from the germline V gene are MDHEN and SYDVKM. V lost 3 bases to trimming and J lost 6 bases, with 24 bases between them. The length of the CDR3 is 17 residues. Here the CDR3 reads CASSLPIQDWLDSEQYF. The CDR3 DNA reads TGTGCCAGCAGTTTGCCGATCCAAGACTGGCTGGACAGCGAGCAGTACTTC.

This rearrangement joins TRBV19 to TRBJ1-5; TRBD1 is a possible D gene (5 bases). The V and J ends lost 10 bases and 0 bases respectively, with 19 bases between them. From germline, CDR1 is LNHDA and CDR2 SQIVND (reference sequence). CDR3 size: 16 residues. The CDR3 protein is CATDPGGWYSNQPQHF. CDR3 DNA sequence: TGTGCCACCGATCCCGGGGGGTGGTATAGCAATCAGCCCCAGCATTTT.

This clone has a single count. J is TRBJ2-1 and V is TRBV11-1; 8 nucleotides line up with TRBD2. The CDR3 contains 15 residues. V shed 2 bases and J 9 bases; nucleotides not matched to a gene: 9. Germline-derived CDR1 and CDR2 are SGHAT and FQDESV (reference sequence). The CDR3 DNA reads as TGTGCCAGCAGCTTATTTCCCGGGGGGGCCACTGAGCAGTTCTTC. The encoded protein is CASSLFPGGATEQFF. The full variable domain, completed using reference TRBV11-1 and TRBJ2-1, is EAEVAQSPRYKITEKSQAVAFWCDPISGHATLYWYRQILGQGPELLVQFQDESVVDDSQLPKDRFSAERLKGVDSTLKIQPAELGDSAMYLCASSLFPGGATEQFFGPGTRLTVL.

This chain connects TRBV28 to TRBJ1-2; TRBD1 matches 8 bases. CDR3 length: 15 residues. After removal of 3 bases from V and 2 bases from J, the junction contained 5 bases not matched to a gene. The germline V gene encodes CDR1 MDHEN and CDR2 SYDVKM. CDR3 region: CASSFADRGNYGYTF. CDR3 DNA: TGTGCCAGCAGTTTCGCCGACAGGGGAAACTATGGCTACACCTTC.

The chain has TRBV5-1 and TRBJ2-6; possibly TRBD1 for D (6 bases). The germline gives CDR1 SGHRS, CDR2 YFSETQ. With 0 bases removed from V and 1 base from J, the gap between germline ends came to 14 bases. CDR3 size: 18 residues. The CDR3 DNA reads TGCGCCAGCAGCTTGGCAGGGGTTAAGGTGTCTGGGGCCAACGTCCTGACTTTC. It encodes CASSLAGVKVSGANVLTF.

This chain connects TRBV5-1 to TRBJ2-3; unclear D gene. The CDR3 covers 12 residues. Germline CDR1 SGHRS, CDR2 YFSETQ. Trimming shortened V by 0 bases and J by 2 bases, and 1 base separated the two germline ends. This CDR3 reads CASSLDTDTQYF. CDR3 nucleotides: TGCGCCAGCAGCTTGGACACAGATACGCAGTATTTT.

The genes are TRBV7-2 and TRBJ1-5; TRBD1 might be the D (5 bases). Germline CDR1 reads SGHTA; CDR2 reads FQGNSA. The CDR3 is 17 residues long. V dropped 1 base and J dropped 1 base, with 14 bases sitting between them. The DNA of the CDR3 is TGTGCCAGCAGCTTAGGTACGACGGGGCCCAGCAATCAGCCCCAGCATTTT. Amino acids: CASSLGTTGPSNQPQHF.

The chain employs TRBV28 and TRBJ1-3; D is unclear. In germline, CDR1 is MDHEN, CDR2 SYDVKM. The CDR3 is 16 amino acids. Between the trimmed V and J ends, which lost 1 base and 1 base, there was a span of 11 bases. The CDR3 sequence is CASSLSGMGSGNTIYF. The CDR3 DNA reads as TGTGCCAGCAGTTTATCCGGGATGGGGTCTGGAAACACCATATATTTT.

The chain links TRBV5-1 to TRBJ2-1; D might be TRBD1 (6 bases). Trimming removed 0 bases from V and 4 bases from J, with 8 bases in between. CDR3 length: 14 amino acids. The germline V gene has CDR1 SGHRS and CDR2 YFSETQ. The CDR3 nucleotides read TGCGCCAGCAGCTTGGGAGACAGGTACAATGAGCAGTTCTTC. It specifies CASSLGDRYNEQFF.

This clone was found many times. This chain joins TRBV19 and TRBJ1-5, with TRBD1 matching over 7 bases. V lost 8 bases, J lost 9 bases, and 10 bases stayed unmatched. This CDR3 has 13 residues. The V gene's germline CDR1 is LNHDA and CDR2 SQIVND (reference sequence). In DNA, the CDR3 is TGTGCCAGTTGGAGGACAGGCGAAGGGCCCCAGCATTTT. Residues: CASWRTGEGPQHF.

The rearrangement links TRBV28 to TRBJ2-1; the D is unclear. Germline V lookup: CDR1 MDHEN, CDR2 SYDVKM. The CDR3 sequence is 13 residues long. V lost 10 bases and J 5 bases, leaving 15 bases between the germline ends. The CDR3 loop is CATPGGPDNEQFF. CDR3 nucleotides: TGTGCCACCCCCGGCGGCCCAGACAATGAGCAGTTCTTC.

V usage is TRBV6-6 and J usage is TRBJ1-1; 10 positions agree with TRBD1. Germline lookup yields CDR1 MNHNY and CDR2 SVGAGI (reference sequence). Losses at the gene ends were 5 bases for V and 5 bases for J; bases not matched to a gene: 2. This CDR3 contains 13 residues. The CDR3 DNA is TGTGCCAGCAGTGACAGGGGGCTTACTGAAGCTTTCTTT. Its protein is CASSDRGLTEAFF.

V gene TRBV28 combines with J gene TRBJ2-3, with a possible D match to TRBD1 (5 bases). The CDR3 runs to 13 residues. V lost 2 bases, J lost 4 bases, and 7 bases lay in between. Germline CDR1 MDHEN, CDR2 SYDVKM. CDR3 bases: TGTGCCAGCAGTTTACAGGGCGCAGATACGCAGTATTTT. This gives the protein CASSLQGADTQYF.

This clone appeared many times. The chain recombines TRBV30 with TRBJ2-7; TRBD2 matches at 9 bases. The CDR3 totals 13 residues. J gave up 2 bases and V 8 bases, and 7 bases lay outside the gene matches. Germline lookup yields CDR1 GTSNPN and CDR2 SVGIG (reference sequence). The CDR3 loop is CARSGGLPYEQYF. As DNA, the CDR3 is TGTGCCCGTAGCGGGGGCCTCCCCTACGAGCAGTACTTC.

The CDR3 region has the DNA TGTGCCAGTAGAAAATCTAGCGCCGGGGGCCAAGAGACCCAGTACTTC. Translation: CASRKSSAGGQETQYF. V and J are TRBV19 and TRBJ2-5; possibly TRBD2 for D (6 bases). Germline CDR1 LNHDA, CDR2 SQIVND (reference sequence). Between the trimmed V and J ends, which lost 6 bases and 1 base, there was a span of 18 bases. This CDR3 contains 16 residues.

By share of the sample, this clone is medium-sized. This chain uses TRBV6-5 with TRBJ1-6; D unclear. Germline V CDR1 and CDR2: MNHEY, SVGAGI. V was pared by 8 bases and J by 0 bases, with 5 bases between. This CDR3 has 13 residues. The CDR3 DNA is TGTGCCAGCTCGAGCTCCTATAATTCACCCCTCCACTTT. Protein sequence: CASSSSYNSPLHF.

The chain recombines TRBV9 with TRBJ2-1, with D maybe TRBD2 (5 bases). The germline gives CDR1 SGDLS, CDR2 YYNGEE. V lost 1 base, J lost 2 bases, and 10 bases lay in between. CDR3 length: 15 residues. The CDR3 region is CASSVYLATYNEQFF. CDR3 in DNA: TGTGCCAGCAGCGTATATCTAGCCACCTACAATGAGCAGTTCTTC.

This clone was picked up a small number of times. The rearrangement uses TRBV5-4 and TRBJ1-3; 7 bases are shared with TRBD1. Germline CDR1 reads SGHNT; CDR2 reads YYREEE (reference sequence). The V and J ends lost 5 bases and 8 bases, in that order; junction bases with no gene match: 4. The CDR3 is 12 amino acids. This CDR3 reads CASRGQGDTIYF. The CDR3 DNA reads TGTGCCAGCAGGGGGCAGGGGGACACCATATATTTT.

As regards this clone: A far larger clone is one nucleotide away, so this likely arose from a read error. The same CDR3 can be traced to other DNA sequences in this sample. The chain couples TRBV29-1 to TRBJ2-5; TRBD2 aligns across 12 bases. The CDR3 length is 19 residues. With V trimmed by 6 bases and J by 1 base, 18 bases remained unmatched. Germline lookup yields CDR1 SQVTM and CDR2 ANQGSEA. The CDR3 sequence: CSVDGVGTSGGTSQETQYF. CDR3 nucleotide sequence: TGCAGCGTGGACGGGGTGGGCACTAGCGGGGGGACCAGCCAAGAGACCCAGTACTTC.